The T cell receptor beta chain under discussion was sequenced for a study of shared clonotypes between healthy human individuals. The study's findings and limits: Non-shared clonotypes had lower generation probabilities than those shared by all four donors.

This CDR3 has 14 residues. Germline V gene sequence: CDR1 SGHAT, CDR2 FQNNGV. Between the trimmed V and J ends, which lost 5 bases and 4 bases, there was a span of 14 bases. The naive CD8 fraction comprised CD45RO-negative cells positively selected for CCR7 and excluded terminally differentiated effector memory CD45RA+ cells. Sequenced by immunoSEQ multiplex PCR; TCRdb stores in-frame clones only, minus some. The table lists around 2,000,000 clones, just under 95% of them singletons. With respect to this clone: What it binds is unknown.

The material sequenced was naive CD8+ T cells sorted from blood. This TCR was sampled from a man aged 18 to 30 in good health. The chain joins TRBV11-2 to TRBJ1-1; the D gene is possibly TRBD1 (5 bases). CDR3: CASSELGGGTEAFF. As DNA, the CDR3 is TGTGCCAGCAGCGAACTCGGGGGAGGCACTGAAGCTTTCTTT.